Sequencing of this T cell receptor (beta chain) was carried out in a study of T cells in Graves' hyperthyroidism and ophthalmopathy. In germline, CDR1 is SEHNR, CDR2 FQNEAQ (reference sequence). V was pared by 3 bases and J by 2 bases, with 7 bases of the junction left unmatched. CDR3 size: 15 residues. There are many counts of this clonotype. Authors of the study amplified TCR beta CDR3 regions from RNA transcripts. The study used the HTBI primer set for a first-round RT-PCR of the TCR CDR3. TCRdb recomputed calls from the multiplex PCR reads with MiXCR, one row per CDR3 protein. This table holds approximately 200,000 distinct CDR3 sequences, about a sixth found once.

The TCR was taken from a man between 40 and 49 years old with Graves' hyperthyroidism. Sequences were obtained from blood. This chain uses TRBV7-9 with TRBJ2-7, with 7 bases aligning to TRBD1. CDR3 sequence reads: CASSFRTGNPYEQYF. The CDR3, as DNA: TGTGCCAGCAGCTTTAGGACAGGCAACCCCTACGAGCAGTACTTC.